This T cell receptor (beta chain) was profiled in a study of blood T cell repertoires in COVID-19. For the study at large: The origin of the acute and convalescent COVID-19 samples was the United States, Italy and Spain. PBMCs, B-cell-depleted T cells, or T cells provided the cDNA or gDNA that made up the material.

Original data processing: The authors estimated nucleated cell counts from reference gene primer amplification. The protocol was immunoSEQ multiplex PCR, while the TCRdb copy is restricted to in-frame clones and leaves out a portion. The DNA gave D and trimming, while V, J and clone size come from that table. Of some 70,000 clones in the sample, more than 75% were seen once. CDR1 is LNHDA and CDR2 is SQIVND in the germline V gene (reference sequence). CDR3 length: 14 amino acids. The ends were cut back, 5 bases at V and 5 bases at J, with 12 bases in the middle. Sequenced material: peripheral blood. This clonotype originated in a woman in her 70s with acute or convalescent COVID-19. V is TRBV19 and J is TRBJ2-2; D possibly corresponds to TRBD1 (7 bases). The CDR3 DNA sequence: TGTGCCAGTAGTCCCAGGGGGGCGACCGGGGAGCTGTTTTTT. It specifies CASSPRGATGELFF.